What follows are 30 T cell receptor beta chains derived from one specimen sequenced in a study of OX40 agonist ivuxolimab in advanced cancers. Some clones are missing from TCRdb's copy, which holds only in-frame ones; the method was immunoSEQ multiplex PCR. This sample has more than 85,000 clones, with 90% found just once. The sample consisted of CD4+ or CD8+ T cells sorted from blood, taken in a trial of the OX40 agonist ivuxolimab. Receptors originate from an adult with an advanced solid tumor such as melanoma, head and neck, liver or kidney cancer.

This chain links TRBV7-9 with TRBJ2-3; D gene uncertain. The V end was cut by 0 bases, the J end by 6 bases, with 10 bases between. The CDR3 is made up of 14 amino acids. Germline assignment: CDR1 SEHNR and CDR2 FQNEAQ (reference sequence). CDR3 sequence: CASSLASLRDTQYF. The DNA of the CDR3 is TGTGCCAGCAGCTTAGCGTCCTTAAGGGATACGCAGTATTTT.

The chain joins TRBV11-1 to TRBJ2-1, with TRBD2 identical over 11 bases. Per germline, CDR1 SGHAT and CDR2 FQDESV (reference sequence). The CDR3 runs 16 residues. Losses at the gene ends were 1 base for V and 4 bases for J; bases not matched to a gene: 3. The CDR3 DNA is TGTGCCAGCAGCTTAGATCCTAGCGGGGGGTACAATGAGCAGTTCTTC. Translating it yields CASSLDPSGGYNEQFF.

This clone was detected a few times. The chain has TRBV2 and TRBJ2-1, with 11 bases fitting TRBD2. V lost 5 bases and J lost 6; bases outside the gene matches: 9. There are 16 residues in the CDR3. Germline CDR1 reads SNHLY; CDR2 reads FYNNEI. CDR3 bases: TGTGCCAGCAGTCCAACTACTAGCGGGAGCCGCAATGAGCAGTTCTTC. Protein: CASSPTTSGSRNEQFF.

About this clone itself: Other DNA sequences of this sample code for an identical CDR3. This sequence joins TRBV7-2 and TRBJ2-7; D may be TRBD2 (5 bases). V was pared by 4 bases and J by 3 bases, with 7 bases between. CDR3 size: 12 residues. Germline CDR1 and CDR2: SGHTA and FQGNSA. DNA for the CDR3: TGTGCCAGCAGCTCCAGCGGCTACGAGCAGTACTTC. This gives the protein CASSSSGYEQYF.

This chain links TRBV6-1 with TRBJ1-4, with D uncertain. This CDR3 is built from 16 residues. V lost 2 bases, J lost 7 bases, and 17 bases lay in between. The germline gives CDR1 MNHNS, CDR2 SASEGT. The DNA of the CDR3 is TGTGCCAGCAGTGAACTGACCGGAGGTCCTTCTGAAAAACTGTTTTTT. Its protein is CASSELTGGPSEKLFF.

This rearrangement joins TRBV7-9 to TRBJ2-3; TRBD1 aligns across 7 bases. CDR3 size: 15 residues. The V segment lost 5 bases and the J segment 3 bases; nucleotides outside the gene matches: 8. The germline gives CDR1 SEHNR, CDR2 FQNEAQ (reference sequence). In DNA form, the CDR3 reads TGTGCCAGCAGCGCCTGGGGCAGGGGGACAGATACGCAGTATTTT. Translating it yields CASSAWGRGTDTQYF.

The chain is built from TRBV5-1 and TRBJ2-3; D is unresolved. The germline V gene encodes CDR1 SGHRS and CDR2 YFSETQ. Trimming pared 3 bases from V and 5 bases from J, leaving 10 bases between. The CDR3 is made up of 13 amino acids. CDR3 sequence: CASSYMWGDTQYF. CDR3 nucleotides: TGCGCCAGCAGCTACATGTGGGGAGATACGCAGTATTTT.

The J gene is TRBJ2-5, the V gene TRBV30, with 8 bases lining up with TRBD1. The CDR3 contains 14 residues. Germline-derived CDR1 and CDR2 are GTSNPN and SVGIG (reference sequence). Trimming took 3 bases from V and 4 from J; bases not matched to a gene: 7. The CDR3 reads CAWRAQGARETQYF. The CDR3 nucleotides are TGTGCCTGGAGGGCTCAGGGGGCACGAGAGACCCAGTACTTC. The full variable domain, in which reference TRBV30 and TRBJ2-5 provide the parts outside the CDR3, is SQTIHQWPATLVQPVGSPLSLECTVEGTSNPNLYWYRQAAGRGLQLLFYSVGIGQISSEVPQNLSASRPQDRQFILSSKKLLLSDSGFYLCAWRAQGARETQYFGPGTRLLVL.

CDR3 loop: CASSQSRGSEQYF. CDR3 DNA: TGTGCCAGCAGCCAGTCTAGGGGCAGTGAGCAGTACTTC. The rearrangement joins TRBV14 to TRBJ2-7; D perhaps matches TRBD1 (5 bases). CDR3 length equals 13 residues. Germline loops: CDR1 SGHDN, CDR2 FVKESK. V was shortened by 3 bases and J by 7 bases, with 13 bases between the two germline ends.

This chain uses TRBV4-3 with TRBJ2-1; TRBD1 matches at 7 bases. Germline CDR1 reads LGHNA; CDR2 reads YSLEER. V trimming: 1 base; J trimming: 9 bases; junction bases outside the gene matches: 12. The CDR3 has 16 residues. CDR3 DNA sequence: TGCGCCAGCAGCCAAGCCGGCGGTAGGGGGCTGGGTGAGCAGTTCTTC. It specifies CASSQAGGRGLGEQFF.

In its sample, this clone was seen once. The V call is TRBV4-2, the J call TRBJ1-2, with 8 bases lining up with TRBD1. CDR3 length: 16 amino acids. The J segment lost 4 bases and the V segment lost 4 bases, leaving 11 bases of the junction unmatched. Germline values: CDR1 LGHNA, CDR2 YNFKEQ. CDR3 region: CASSRSGQVLIYGYTF. CDR3 nucleotide sequence: TGTGCCAGCAGCCGCTCGGGACAGGTTCTTATCTATGGCTACACCTTC.

V and J are TRBV28 and TRBJ1-1; weak D call: TRBD1 (6 bases). Germline CDR1 is MDHEN and CDR2 is SYDVKM. V was pared by 6 bases and J by 0 bases, with 20 bases between. The CDR3 runs 17 residues. The CDR3 coding sequence is TGTGCCAGCAGCCGACGTCCGCCGGGACAAATGAACACTGAAGCTTTCTTT. Protein product: CASSRRPPGQMNTEAFF.

V usage is TRBV27 and J usage is TRBJ2-2, with D perhaps matching TRBD1 or TRBD2 (6 bases each). Germline CDR1 and CDR2: MNHEY and SMNVEV (reference sequence). Trimming left V 10 bases short and J 4 bases short, with 19 bases between. The CDR3 runs to 15 residues. The CDR3, as DNA: TGTGCCACTTCGAGGGGGGACTTTCCCACCGGGGAGCTGTTTTTT. This gives the protein CATSRGDFPTGELFF.

This chain uses TRBV4-1 with TRBJ2-2, with 8 nucleotides matching TRBD1. The CDR3 length is 15 residues. Germline CDR1 and CDR2: MGHRA and YSYEKL. V lost 1 base and J lost 6; bases outside the gene matches: 4. CDR3 nucleotide sequence: TGCGCCAGCAGCCAAGCAGGGGGCGTATCCGGGGAGCTGTTTTTT. Amino acids: CASSQAGGVSGELFF.

This chain uses TRBV13 with TRBJ2-2; TRBD2 matches at 7 bases. This CDR3 has 13 amino acids. J gave up 7 bases and V 5 bases, and 4 bases lay outside the gene matches. Germline V gene lookup returns CDR1 PRHDT and CDR2 FYEKMQ (reference sequence). The CDR3 protein is CASSRLAGGELFF. CDR3 DNA: TGTGCCAGCAGCCGACTAGCTGGCGGGGAGCTGTTTTTT.

V and J are TRBV18 and TRBJ2-7; 10 bases are shared with TRBD2. V shed 3 bases and J 5 bases; nucleotides not matched to a gene: 7. Germline V gene lookup returns CDR1 KGHSH and CDR2 LQKENI. This CDR3 is 15 amino acids long. The CDR3 region has the DNA TGTGCCAGCTCACCTTATGCTAGCGGGAGTGACGAGCAGTACTTC. Protein sequence: CASSPYASGSDEQYF.

There are a few counts of this clone. This chain uses TRBV10-1 with TRBJ1-5, with D unclear. Per the germline V gene, CDR1 is WNHNN and CDR2 is SYGVQD (reference sequence). V was clipped by 6 bases and J by 7 bases, with 13 bases between them. The CDR3 runs to 13 residues. The chain's CDR3 is CASSFGSGQPQHF. The CDR3 region has the DNA TGCGCCAGCAGCTTTGGCAGCGGCCAGCCCCAGCATTTT.

This chain connects TRBV2 to TRBJ2-3, with D perhaps TRBD1 (5 bases). Germline values: CDR1 SNHLY, CDR2 FYNNEI. The CDR3 totals 14 residues. V was cut by 4 bases and J by 4 bases, with 12 bases left in between. CDR3: CASSVSIGADTQYF. CDR3 coding DNA: TGTGCCAGCAGTGTGTCAATAGGGGCAGATACGCAGTATTTT.

The V gene is TRBV7-2, the J gene TRBJ2-2; 7 bases line up with TRBD1. The germline gives CDR1 SGHTA, CDR2 FQGNSA. The CDR3 runs to 15 residues. V dropped 5 bases and J dropped 4; count of bases not matched to a gene: 7. The CDR3 nucleotides read TGTGCCAGCAGCGTACGACAGGGTAGCACCGGGGAGCTGTTTTTT. It encodes CASSVRQGSTGELFF.

The chain uses TRBV4-1 and TRBJ2-5; unclear D gene. Trimming pared 1 base from V and 5 bases from J, leaving 11 bases between. CDR1 is MGHRA, CDR2 YSYEKL, per germline. The CDR3 runs 14 residues. The CDR3 sequence is CASSQVNSMETQYF. The CDR3 DNA reads as TGCGCCAGCAGCCAAGTAAATAGTATGGAGACCCAGTACTTC.

The chain links TRBV7-2 to TRBJ1-5; tentatively, D is TRBD1 (6 bases). The V gene's germline CDR1 is SGHTA and CDR2 FQGNSA. This CDR3 is built from 14 residues. With 2 bases removed from V and 4 bases from J, the gap between germline ends came to 9 bases. CDR3 in amino acids: CASSLQGRNQPQHF. DNA for the CDR3: TGTGCCAGCAGCTTACAGGGGAGAAATCAGCCCCAGCATTTT.

The chain combines TRBV7-2 with TRBJ2-1; 9 bases fit TRBD2. The junction had 1 base not matched to a gene; V was cut back by 4 bases and J by 9 bases. The CDR3 covers 12 residues. Germline V lookup: CDR1 SGHTA, CDR2 FQGNSA. The CDR3 protein is CASSSGLAEQFF. The DNA for the CDR3 is TGTGCCAGCAGCTCGGGACTAGCTGAGCAGTTCTTC.

This clone was detected once. The chain employs TRBV6-5 and TRBJ1-2, with 9 positions matching TRBD1. Germline V lookup: CDR1 MNHEY, CDR2 SVGAGI. The J segment lost 8 bases and the V segment lost 7 bases, leaving 11 bases of the junction unmatched. This CDR3 contains 14 residues. The CDR3 region is CASIPTGGSGGYTF. CDR3 bases: TGTGCCAGCATTCCTACAGGGGGCTCGGGGGGCTACACCTTC.

The chain has TRBV27 and TRBJ2-3; tentatively, D is TRBD2 (6 bases). Germline CDR1 and CDR2: MNHEY and SMNVEV (reference sequence). The CDR3 contains 14 residues. The V gene lost 1 base and the J gene lost 6 bases, with 11 bases spanning the gap. The CDR3, as DNA: TGTGCCAGCAGTTTATTGGGTGGGGGGGATACGCAGTATTTT. Amino acids: CASSLLGGGDTQYF.

The table lists this clone with a count of one. The chain joins TRBV19 to TRBJ2-1, with 10 bases lining up with TRBD2. V trimming: 4 bases; J trimming: 4 bases; junction bases outside the gene matches: 4. Germline values: CDR1 LNHDA, CDR2 SQIVND (reference sequence). This CDR3 comprises 15 residues. The CDR3 coding sequence is TGTGCCAGTAGTAAAGCGGGAGGGGGGTACAATGAGCAGTTCTTC. Translation: CASSKAGGGYNEQFF.

This clone occurred once. The chain joins TRBV4-1 to TRBJ2-7, with 9 bases identical to TRBD1. The germline CDR1 and CDR2 sequences are MGHRA and YSYEKL. The CDR3 sequence is 14 residues long. V shed 5 bases and J 6 bases; nucleotides not matched to a gene: 8. The CDR3 nucleotides read TGCGCCAGCAGCGGACGGACAGGGGTCGCCGAGCAGTACTTC. Its protein product is CASSGRTGVAEQYF.

This clone appeared once. This rearrangement joins TRBV7-2 to TRBJ1-5; D gene ambiguous. Looked up from germline, CDR1 is SGHTA and CDR2 is FQGNSA. V lost 6 bases and J lost 0, with 12 bases in between. The CDR3 loop spans 15 amino acids. CDR3 bases: TGTGCCAGCAGTCCCGGCGGACTTAGCAATCAGCCCCAGCATTTT. Amino acid sequence: CASSPGGLSNQPQHF.

The rearrangement links TRBV4-2 to TRBJ2-5, with D tentatively TRBD1 or TRBD2 (6 bases each). Trimming cost V 2 bases and J 0 bases, with 16 bases left between them. The CDR3 has 17 amino acids. Germline CDR1 is LGHNA and CDR2 is YNFKEQ. The CDR3: CASSQRWGALDQETQYF. CDR3 nucleotide sequence: TGTGCCAGCAGCCAAAGGTGGGGGGCGCTGGACCAAGAGACCCAGTACTTC.

The chain is built from TRBV10-3 and TRBJ2-7; 7 bases map to TRBD1. The trim removed 3 bases at V and 5 bases at J, leaving 4 bases unmatched. CDR1 is ENHRY, CDR2 SYGVKD, per germline. This CDR3 comprises 13 residues. The CDR3 region is CAISEDRVDEQYF. The CDR3 DNA reads TGTGCCATCAGTGAAGACAGGGTCGACGAGCAGTACTTC.

The V gene is TRBV9, the J gene TRBJ1-4; 8 nucleotides match TRBD1. Germline V CDR1 and CDR2: SGDLS, YYNGEE. There are 16 residues in the CDR3. J lost 4 bases, V lost 2 bases, and 7 bases had no gene match. The CDR3 coding sequence is TGTGCCAGCAGCGTGGCAGGGGGCCGGAATAATGAAAAACTGTTTTTT. Its translation is CASSVAGGRNNEKLFF.